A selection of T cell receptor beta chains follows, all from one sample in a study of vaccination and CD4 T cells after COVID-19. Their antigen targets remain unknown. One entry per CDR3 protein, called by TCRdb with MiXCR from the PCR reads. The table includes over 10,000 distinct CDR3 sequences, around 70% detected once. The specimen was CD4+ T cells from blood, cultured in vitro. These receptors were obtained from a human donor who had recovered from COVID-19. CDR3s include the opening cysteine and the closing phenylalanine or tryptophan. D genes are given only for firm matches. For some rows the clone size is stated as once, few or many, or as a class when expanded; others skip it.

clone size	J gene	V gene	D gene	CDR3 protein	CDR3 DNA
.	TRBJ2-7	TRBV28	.	CASSLWDEQYF	TGTGCCAGCAGTTTGTGGGACGAGCAGTACTTC
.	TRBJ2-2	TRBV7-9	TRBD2	CASSGGYSGANTGELFF	TGTGCCAGCAGCGGAGGATACAGCGGGGCGAACACCGGGGAGCTGTTTTTT
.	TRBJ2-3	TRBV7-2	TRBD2	CASRRGIVTPVGTDTQYF	TGTGCCAGCAGGCGGGGGATAGTCACACCCGTTGGCACAGATACGCAGTATTTT
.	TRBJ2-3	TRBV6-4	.	CASSEGADTQYF	TGTGCCAGCAGTGAGGGAGCAGATACGCAGTATTTT
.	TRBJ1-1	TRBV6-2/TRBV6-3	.	CASSFNIRGATQNTEAFF	TGTGCCAGCAGTTTCAATATCCGAGGAGCGACCCAAAACACTGAAGCTTTCTTT
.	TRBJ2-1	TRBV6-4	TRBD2	CASSSLAGASNEQFF	TGTGCCAGCAGCTCACTAGCGGGAGCATCCAATGAGCAGTTCTTC
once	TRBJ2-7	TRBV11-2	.	CASSPLLKSYEQYF	TGTGCCAGCAGCCCCCTTTTGAAATCCTACGAGCAGTACTTC
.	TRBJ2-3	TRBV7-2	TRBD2	CASSLGSGGDTQYF	TGTGCCAGCAGCTTAGGATCGGGGGGAGATACGCAGTATTTT
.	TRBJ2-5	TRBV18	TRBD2	CASSPRVGGTGTQYF	TGTGCCAGCTCACCCCGTGTGGGAGGGACCGGGACCCAGTACTTC
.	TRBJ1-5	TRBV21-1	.	CASRRQGPVGNQPQHF	TGTGCCAGCAGGCGACAGGGCCCCGTGGGTAATCAGCCCCAGCATTTT
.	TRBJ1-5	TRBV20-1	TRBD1	CSARAGQGTQPQHF	TGCAGTGCTAGAGCGGGACAGGGGACTCAGCCCCAGCATTTT
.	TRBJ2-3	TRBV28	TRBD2	CASSPLVIAGVSTDTQYF	TGTGCCAGCAGCCCCCTGGTGATAGCGGGGGTTAGCACAGATACGCAGTATTTT
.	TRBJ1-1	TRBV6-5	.	CASSYPSRAGVAFF	TGTGCCAGCAGTTACCCGAGTAGGGCAGGAGTAGCTTTCTTT
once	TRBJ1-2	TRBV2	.	CASIVRTTYGYTF	TGTGCCAGCATCGTCAGGACCACTTATGGCTACACCTTC
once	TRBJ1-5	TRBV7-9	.	CASSFGLGPLNQPQHF	TGTGCCAGCAGCTTCGGGTTGGGGCCCCTCAATCAGCCCCAGCATTTT
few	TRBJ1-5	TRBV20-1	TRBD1	CSASVGQGYSNQPQHF	TGCAGTGCTAGTGTGGGACAGGGGTATAGCAATCAGCCCCAGCATTTT
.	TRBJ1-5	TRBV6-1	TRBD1	CASSPGQGSNQPQHF	TGTGCCAGCAGCCCCGGACAGGGGAGCAATCAGCCCCAGCATTTT
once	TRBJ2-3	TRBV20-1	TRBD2	CSASLAGKLTDTQYF	TGCAGTGCTAGTCTAGCGGGGAAGCTAACAGATACGCAGTATTTT
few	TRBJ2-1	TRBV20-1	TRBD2	CSALAEYNEQFF	TGCAGCGCACTAGCGGAGTACAATGAGCAGTTCTTC
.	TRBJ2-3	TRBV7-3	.	CASSLTNPGPRGSDTQYF	TGTGCCAGCAGCTTAACGAATCCGGGCCCCCGGGGCTCAGATACGCAGTATTTT
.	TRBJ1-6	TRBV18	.	CASSPQGPGASSPLHF	TGTGCCAGCTCACCACAAGGCCCGGGGGCAAGTTCACCCCTCCACTTT
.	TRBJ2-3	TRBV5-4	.	CASSSRVADTQYF	TGTGCCAGCAGCTCCAGGGTCGCAGATACGCAGTATTTT
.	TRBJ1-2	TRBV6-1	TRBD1	CASSEVLLRQGGPYGYTF	TGTGCCAGCAGTGAAGTGCTTTTGCGACAGGGGGGTCCCTATGGCTACACCTTC